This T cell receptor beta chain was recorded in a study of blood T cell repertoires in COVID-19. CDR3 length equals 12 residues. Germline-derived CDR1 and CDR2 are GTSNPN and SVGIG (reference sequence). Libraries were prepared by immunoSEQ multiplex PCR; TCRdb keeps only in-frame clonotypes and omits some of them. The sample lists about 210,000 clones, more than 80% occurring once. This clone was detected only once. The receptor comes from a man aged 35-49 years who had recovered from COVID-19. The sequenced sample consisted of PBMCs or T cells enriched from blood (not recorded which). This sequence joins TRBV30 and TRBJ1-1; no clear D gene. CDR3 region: CAGGRGSTEAFF. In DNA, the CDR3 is TGTGCTGGTGGTCGTGGTAGCACTGAAGCTTTCTTT.